The sequence of this T cell receptor (beta chain) was determined in a study of identical twins. V was shortened by 6 bases and J by 11 bases, with 11 bases between the two germline ends. This CDR3 has 11 residues. MiXCR was run by TCRdb on the 5' RACE reads, yielding one entry per CDR3 protein. The table records about 520,000 distinct CDR3 sequences, roughly a fifth of them present only once. This clonotype was seen a handful of times. These records were also assigned to another study, of T cells expressing NK-cell markers.

The TCR was taken from a woman younger than 30 in good health. Material: CD4+ T cells sorted from blood. V and J are TRBV12-3 or TRBV12-4 and TRBJ1-5; maybe TRBD1 (5 bases). This chain's CDR3 is CASSLREAQHF. As DNA, the CDR3 is TGTGCCAGCAGCCTCAGGGAAGCCCAGCATTTT.